These T cell receptor beta chains were read from a single sample in a study of blood T cell repertoires in COVID-19. Repertoires were generated with immunoSEQ multiplex PCR, while TCRdb's copy carries only in-frame clones and drops some. The profile shows about 220,000 clones, approximately 86% of them singletons. What was sequenced was peripheral blood. The origin of the receptors is a man aged 35 to 55 with acute or convalescent COVID-19. CDR3s include the opening cysteine and the closing phenylalanine or tryptophan. A D gene is named only where the DNA matches it firmly. Clone size is shown for a subset of rows, as once, few, many or a class of expanded clone.

d_gene	abundance	v_gene	j_gene	CDR3nt	CDR3aa
NA	NA	TRBV7-6	TRBJ1-6	TGTGCCAGCAGCGCGTTGGGCCAGGTCGGTTCACCCCTCCACTTT	CASSALGQVGSPLHF
NA	NA	TRBV4-3	TRBJ2-2	TGCGCCAGCAGCCAAGATCGTGGAGCTTATATCATAAACACCGGGGAGCTGTTTTTT	CASSQDRGAYIINTGELFF
TRBD1	NA	TRBV6-5	TRBJ2-7	TGTGCCAGCAGAATTACAGGGGGAGAGCAGTACTTC	CASRITGGEQYF
TRBD1	NA	TRBV9	TRBJ1-1	TGTGCCAGCAGCGATGGGACAGGGGGCACTGAAGCTTTCTTT	CASSDGTGGTEAFF
TRBD1	NA	TRBV11-2	TRBJ2-7	TGTGCCAGCAGCTTAGGGGACAGGAAGGGGGAGCAGTACTTC	CASSLGDRKGEQYF
NA	few	TRBV29-1	TRBJ1-5	TGCAGCGTAGCCTCCAGGGATAGCAATCAGCCCCAGCATTTT	CSVASRDSNQPQHF
NA	NA	TRBV19	TRBJ2-1	TGTGCCAGTAAACCCCCTGGGGGGATTAACGACTTCGGGCAGTTCTTC	CASKPPGGINDFGQFF
NA	NA	TRBV14	TRBJ2-1	TGTGCCAGCAGCCAAGATCAGGGCAGGGTGTACAATGAGCAGTTCTTC	CASSQDQGRVYNEQFF
TRBD1	NA	TRBV29-1	TRBJ2-2	TGCAGCGTTGTTCGACAGGGGGCATCCACCGGGGAGCTGTTTTTT	CSVVRQGASTGELFF
TRBD2	NA	TRBV6-1	TRBJ2-7	TGTGCCAGCAGTGAACGGGAGGCAACAGTGCAGTACTTC	CASSEREATVQYF
TRBD2	NA	TRBV11-2	TRBJ2-2	TGTGCCAGCAGCTTACGCGGGAGGAACACCGGGGAGCTGTTTTTT	CASSLRGRNTGELFF
TRBD1	NA	TRBV2	TRBJ2-7	TGTGCCAGCAGTGAGAGGGGGCACGAGCAGTACTTC	CASSERGHEQYF
TRBD1	NA	TRBV19	TRBJ1-1	TGTGCCACTTCGACAGGGGCTATGAACACTGAAGCTTTCTTT	CATSTGAMNTEAFF
NA	NA	TRBV7-6	TRBJ1-1	TGTGCCAGCAGCGCGGGAAGGACCACTGAAGCTTTCTTT	CASSAGRTTEAFF
NA	NA	TRBV29-1	TRBJ1-1	TGCAGCGTTGGGGCAGTAAGGACTGAAGCTTTCTTT	CSVGAVRTEAFF
TRBD1	NA	TRBV10-1	TRBJ2-2	TGCGCCAGCAGTGAGATCAACAGGGGGACTGTTGGAACCGGGGAGCTGTTTTTT	CASSEINRGTVGTGELFF
TRBD2	NA	TRBV6-2/TRBV6-3	TRBJ2-7	TGTGCCAGCAGCTCCCCAGCGGGAGATCGCCACGAGCAGTACTTC	CASSSPAGDRHEQYF
TRBD1	NA	TRBV3-1/TRBV3-2	TRBJ1-2	TGTGCCAGCAGCCAAACCCTGGGACAGTCCCTTAACTATGGCTACACCTTC	CASSQTLGQSLNYGYTF
TRBD1	NA	TRBV7-8	TRBJ1-1	TGTGCCAGCAGCTTAGCTAGGGGACAGGGGAGCACTGAAGCTTTCTTT	CASSLARGQGSTEAFF
NA	NA	TRBV5-4	TRBJ1-4	TGTGCCAGCAGCGGGCCGAATGAAAAACTGTTTTTT	CASSGPNEKLFF
NA	NA	TRBV19	TRBJ2-2	TGTGCCAGTACCCTCTCGGGACTTGGCACCGGGGAGCTGTTTTTT	CASTLSGLGTGELFF
NA	NA	TRBV19	TRBJ2-7	TGTGCCAGTAGTATAGGAAGGGACATTGGGTCTAACGAGCAGTACTTC	CASSIGRDIGSNEQYF
NA	NA	TRBV5-5	TRBJ2-7	TGTGCCAGCATCTACGGGCCCCTAGCGTCCCACGAGCAGTACTTC	CASIYGPLASHEQYF
NA	once	TRBV12-3/TRBV12-4	TRBJ1-2	TGTGCCAGCGGAGTCAACTATGGCTACACCTTC	CASGVNYGYTF
NA	NA	TRBV2	TRBJ1-4	TGTGCCAGCAAACGCAGTGCAACTAATGAAAAACTGTTTTTT	CASKRSATNEKLFF
TRBD2	NA	TRBV7-9	TRBJ2-5	TGTGCCAGCAGCCCCGGGACTAGCGGGGGGGCCTGGGAGACCCAGTACTTC	CASSPGTSGGAWETQYF
TRBD2	NA	TRBV4-1	TRBJ2-5	TGCGCCAGCAGCCAAGAACCCAGCGGGAGTGCCCGGGCCCAGTACTTC	CASSQEPSGSARAQYF
NA	NA	TRBV4-1	TRBJ1-2	TGCGCCAGCACCCATAACCAGGGGGGCTACACCTTC	CASTHNQGGYTF
TRBD1	NA	TRBV5-1	TRBJ1-2	TGCGCCAGCAGCTTTAACAGGGGCCCCAACTATGGCTACACCTTC	CASSFNRGPNYGYTF
TRBD1	NA	TRBV9	TRBJ2-3	TGTGCCAGCAGCACACCAGGGGGCTTTACAGATACGCAGTATTTT	CASSTPGGFTDTQYF
NA	NA	TRBV7-6	TRBJ2-2	TGTGCCAGCAGCTTCTCCTCGGACGGAGGCACCGGGGAGCTGTTTTTT	CASSFSSDGGTGELFF
TRBD1	NA	TRBV9	TRBJ2-1	TGTGCCAGCAGCGCCAGCCCAGGGGGCTTTGGCAATGAGCAGTTCTTC	CASSASPGGFGNEQFF
TRBD1	NA	TRBV11-2	TRBJ2-1	TGTGCCAGCAGCTTACATCAGGGGGCTGGAAATGAGCAGTTCTTC	CASSLHQGAGNEQFF
NA	NA	TRBV28	TRBJ2-7	TGTGCCAGCAGGAGATACGAGCAGTACTTC	CASRRYEQYF
NA	NA	TRBV19	TRBJ2-6	TGTGCCAGTAGTATCGACAGACCTGGGGCCAACGTCCTGACTTTC	CASSIDRPGANVLTF
TRBD2	NA	TRBV7-9	TRBJ2-7	TGTGCCAGCAGCTTAGTAGCGGGGAGCTACGAGCAGTACTTC	CASSLVAGSYEQYF
TRBD1	once	TRBV5-4	TRBJ2-5	TGTGCCAGCAGCTCGACAGGGAGACAAGAGACCCAGTACTTC	CASSSTGRQETQYF
TRBD1	NA	TRBV6-6	TRBJ1-2	TGTGCCAGCAGGGCCTATGAGGGACAGGGGGACTATGGCTACACCTTC	CASRAYEGQGDYGYTF
TRBD2	NA	TRBV4-2	TRBJ2-5	TGTGCCAGCAGCCAGTGGACTAGCGGGGGAGGTGAGACCCAGTACTTC	CASSQWTSGGGETQYF
TRBD2	NA	TRBV15	TRBJ2-5	TGTGCCACCAGCAGAGACAGGCTAGCGGTCCCGTCCCAGTACTTC	CATSRDRLAVPSQYF
NA	NA	TRBV15	TRBJ1-1	TGTGCCACCAGCAGAGATTTGGGGGGGGCGGCCACTGAAGCTTTCTTT	CATSRDLGGAATEAFF
NA	NA	TRBV5-6	TRBJ2-3	TGTGCCAGCAGTTCTCCCGGGGTTCCAGGGCAGTATTTT	CASSSPGVPGQYF
TRBD1	NA	TRBV7-6	TRBJ1-3	TGTGCCAGCAGCTTGGACACAGGGGCCAGATCTGGAAACACCATATATTTT	CASSLDTGARSGNTIYF
NA	NA	TRBV18	TRBJ1-1	TGTGCCAGCTCACCAGGGCCCAACATTGAAGCTTTCTTT	CASSPGPNIEAFF
NA	NA	TRBV7-9	TRBJ1-1	TGTGCCGAACGACTTCTCCGGTCCTCGCGGGCTTTCTTT	CAERLLRSSRAFF
NA	NA	TRBV4-3	TRBJ2-7	TGCGCCAGCAGCCAAGATCTGGACAACTACGAGCAGTACTTC	CASSQDLDNYEQYF
TRBD1	NA	TRBV5-4	TRBJ2-7	TGTGCCAGCAGCATCGGGACAGGGTCCGAGCAGTACTTC	CASSIGTGSEQYF
NA	NA	TRBV27	TRBJ1-6	TGTGCCAGCAGTTCCCGGATAGACAGCCTTAATTCACCCCTCCACTTT	CASSSRIDSLNSPLHF
NA	NA	TRBV6-5	TRBJ2-2	TGTGCCAGCAGTTACTCTTCAGTTAACACCGGGGAGCTGTTTTTT	CASSYSSVNTGELFF
TRBD2	NA	TRBV5-6	TRBJ2-2	TGTGCCAGCAGACCGGGGGGGCCTGCGAACACCGGGGAGCTGTTTTTT	CASRPGGPANTGELFF
NA	NA	TRBV6-5	TRBJ2-1	TGTGCCAGCAAGCGGGCCGATGAGCAGTTCTTC	CASKRADEQFF
TRBD2	NA	TRBV19	TRBJ2-1	TGTGCCAGTAGTACTGGATGGGGACTAGCGGTGAGGGCCTACAATGAGCAGTTCTTC	CASSTGWGLAVRAYNEQFF